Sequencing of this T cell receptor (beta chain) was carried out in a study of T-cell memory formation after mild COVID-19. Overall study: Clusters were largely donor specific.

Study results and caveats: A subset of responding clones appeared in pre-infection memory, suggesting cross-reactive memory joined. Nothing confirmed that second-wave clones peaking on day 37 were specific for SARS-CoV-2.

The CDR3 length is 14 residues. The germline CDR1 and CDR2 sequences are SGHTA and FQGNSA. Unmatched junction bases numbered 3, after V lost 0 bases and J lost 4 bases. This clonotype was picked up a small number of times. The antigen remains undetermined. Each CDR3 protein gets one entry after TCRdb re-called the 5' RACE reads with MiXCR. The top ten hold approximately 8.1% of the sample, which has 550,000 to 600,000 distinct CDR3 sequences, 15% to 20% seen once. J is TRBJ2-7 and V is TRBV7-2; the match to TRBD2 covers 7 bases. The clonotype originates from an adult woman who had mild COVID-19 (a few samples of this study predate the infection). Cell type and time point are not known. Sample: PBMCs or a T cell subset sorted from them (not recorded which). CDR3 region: CASSLAGGMYEQYF. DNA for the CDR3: TGTGCCAGCAGCTTAGCGGGAGGGATGTACGAGCAGTACTTC.